Each of the 2 T cell receptor beta chains below was sequenced from the same sample in a study of post-analysis software for immune sequencing data. General observations from the study: When patients were compared with controls, about five TRBV segments were more frequent, TRBV5-6, TRBV5-1 and TRBV20-1 among them.

No antigen has been assigned to these receptors. Each TCR beta cDNA library carried unique molecular identifiers. TCRdb itself ran the PCR reads through MiXCR, one entry per CDR3 protein. In the table there are roughly 540,000 distinct CDR3 sequences, approximately 34% of which are singletons. The sample taken for sequencing was blood. The receptors were sampled from a girl aged 2 to 17 with multiple sclerosis.

The V call is TRBV9, the J call TRBJ2-7; the D is unclear. V lost 4 bases to trimming and J lost 0 bases, with 11 bases between them. Germline V lookup: CDR1 SGDLS, CDR2 YYNGEE. The CDR3 extends over 14 amino acids. The CDR3 region is CASSTATSSYEQYF. CDR3 in DNA: TGTGCCAGCAGCACGGCGACGAGCTCCTACGAGCAGTACTTC.

This clonotype was counted a few times. The CDR3 here is CASSESRGPFYNEQFF. CDR3 nucleotide sequence: TGCGCCAGCAGTGAGTCGAGGGGGCCGTTTTACAATGAGCAGTTCTTC. The genes are TRBV10-1 and TRBJ2-1, with TRBD1 identical over 7 bases. The length of the CDR3 is 16 residues. Germline values: CDR1 WNHNN, CDR2 SYGVQD (reference sequence). The J segment lost 4 bases and the V segment lost 0 bases, leaving 6 bases of the junction unmatched.